The present T cell receptor (beta chain) was sequenced within a study of shared T cell receptors in the human thymus. V lost 4 bases and J lost 1, with 14 bases in between. The CDR3 is 15 amino acids. Looked up from germline, CDR1 is SGHDT and CDR2 is YYEEEE. The data were produced by immunoSEQ multiplex PCR, yet TCRdb's version contains in-frame clones alone and is incomplete. The sample consists of about 660,000 clones, roughly 88% of them appearing once. Separately, the same data were catalogued under a study of human thymus T cells.

Sequenced sample: thymocytes. The J gene is TRBJ2-5, the V gene TRBV5-6; D not certain. The origin of this receptor is a boy younger than two with a congenital heart defect. CDR3 DNA sequence: TGTGCCAGCAGCCCGGGTCACGGTGCCCAAGAGACCCAGTACTTC. It translates to CASSPGHGAQETQYF.